One and the same sample provided the 8 T cell receptor beta chains below, sequenced in a study of T cell responses to AZD1222 COVID-19 vaccine. Profiling relied on immunoSEQ multiplex PCR, and the TCRdb table lists in-frame clones only, not all of them. Among some 110,000 clones listed, approximately 87% were seen once. The sequencing here drew on peripheral blood, taken on day 0 of AZD1222 vaccination. The receptor set was obtained from an adult in good health.

The chain recombines TRBV5-5 with TRBJ2-7; 9 nucleotides line up with TRBD2. The length of the CDR3 is 12 residues. The V gene's germline CDR1 is SGHKS and CDR2 YYEKEE (reference sequence). The trim removed 4 bases at V and 7 bases at J, leaving 3 bases unmatched. Written as DNA, the CDR3 is TGTGCCAGCAGCCCCGGACTAGCGGAGCAGTACTTC. Translation gives CASSPGLAEQYF.

The rearrangement joins TRBV7-9 to TRBJ1-4, with no clear D. V was clipped by 2 bases and J by 17 bases, with 15 bases between them. Germline V gene lookup returns CDR1 SEHNR and CDR2 FQNEAQ (reference sequence). The CDR3 sequence is 12 residues long. The CDR3 coding sequence is TGTGCCAGCAGCTTAAACAGCGGTGGCCATTTTTTT. Protein sequence: CASSLNSGGHFF.

V and J are TRBV9 and TRBJ2-6; D unclear. The CDR3 is 16 amino acids. V lost 3 bases and J 0 bases, leaving 10 bases between the germline ends. Germline assignment: CDR1 SGDLS and CDR2 YYNGEE. CDR3: CASSETGNSGANVLTF. As DNA, the CDR3 is TGTGCCAGCAGCGAGACTGGAAACTCTGGGGCCAACGTCCTGACTTTC.

A few counts support this clone. V usage is TRBV7-9 and J usage is TRBJ1-1; no definite D call. The V gene's germline CDR1 is SEHNR and CDR2 FQNEAQ (reference sequence). The germline V and J ends were trimmed by 4 bases and 1 base, with 7 bases remaining between them. The CDR3 sequence is 13 residues long. CDR3 sequence reads: CASSSVQNTEAFF. The CDR3 DNA sequence: TGTGCCAGCAGCTCGGTACAGAACACTGAAGCTTTCTTT.

This chain uses TRBV5-3 with TRBJ2-4; D gene ambiguous. TRBV5-3 qualifies as an ORF whose function is uncertain. V was trimmed by 4 bases and J by 0 bases, leaving 14 bases between them. This CDR3 is 16 amino acids long. CDR3 sequence: CARSHGPNRAKNIQYF. CDR3 sequence (DNA): TGTGCCAGAAGCCATGGACCGAATAGAGCCAAAAACATTCAGTACTTC.

This clone was seen only once. The chain combines TRBV19 with TRBJ1-2; D perhaps matches TRBD1 (5 bases). Trimming shortened V by 7 bases and J by 4 bases, and 16 bases separated the two germline ends. The V gene's germline CDR1 is LNHDA and CDR2 SQIVND (reference sequence). This CDR3 contains 14 residues. The CDR3 reads CASTRDPRLYGYTF. The CDR3 DNA reads as TGTGCCAGTACCCGGGACCCCAGGCTCTATGGCTACACCTTC.

This clone was counted only a few times. The chain combines TRBV5-6 with TRBJ2-5; tentative D call: TRBD2 (6 bases). This CDR3 is built from 13 residues. V was trimmed by 2 bases and J by 5 bases, leaving 10 bases between them. The germline V gene encodes CDR1 SGHDT and CDR2 YYEEEE. The CDR3 region is CASSFTREETQYF. The CDR3 DNA sequence: TGTGCCAGCAGCTTCACCCGGGAGGAGACCCAGTACTTC. Full variable domain (missing parts from reference TRBV5-6 and TRBJ2-5): DAGVTQSPTHLIKTRGQQVTLRCSPKSGHDTVSWYQQALGQGPQFIFQYYEEEERQRGNFPDRFSGHQFPNYSSELNVNALLLGDSALYLCASSFTREETQYFGPGTRLLVL.

The genes are TRBV5-1 and TRBJ1-1; a possible D gene is TRBD1 (6 bases). Germline assignment: CDR1 SGHRS and CDR2 YFSETQ. Deletions cut 0 bases from V and 5 bases from J, with 11 bases between. This CDR3 spans 14 amino acids. CDR3 protein: CASSLAGEWTEAFF. The DNA of the CDR3 is TGCGCCAGCAGCTTGGCAGGGGAATGGACTGAAGCTTTCTTT.